This T cell receptor beta chain was recorded in a study of T cells after posttransplantation cyclophosphamide. The study, taken as a whole, reports: Recipient CMV seropositivity and CMV reactivation strongly tracked TRB clonality.

Profiled with immunoSEQ multiplex PCR; TCRdb holds only in-frame clones, not every one. This repertoire holds under 20,000 clones, and none appear only once. Cyclophosphamide on days +3 and +4 followed busulfan-fludarabine conditioning and a marrow graft. This clone was recorded many times. Antigen specificity is unknown. This TCR was sampled from a female patient younger than 45 who received an allogeneic stem cell transplant from a related donor, was CMV-positive, and had no GVHD. T cells may partly derive from the graft donor. The sample consisted of PBMCs, taken after allogeneic stem cell transplant with posttransplant cyclophosphamide.

CDR3 coding DNA: TGTGCCAGCAGCTTATCGGGGAGAGGCGAGCAGTACTTC. Translated: CASSLSGRGEQYF. The genes are TRBV11-2 and TRBJ2-7, with D possibly matching TRBD2 (5 bases). V shed 2 bases and J shed 6 bases, with 11 bases lying between them. Germline V CDR1 and CDR2: SGHAT, FQNNGV. The CDR3 runs to 13 residues. Supplemented by reference TRBV11-2 and TRBJ2-7, the full variable domain reads EAGVAQSPRYKIIEKRQSVAFWCNPISGHATLYWYQQILGQGPKLLIQFQNNGVVDDSQLPKDRFSAERLKGVDSTLKIQPAKLEDSAVYLCASSLSGRGEQYFGPGTRLTVT.